This TCR beta chain was captured by sequencing in a study of cytomegalovirus exposure and HLA in healthy donors. Trimming shortened V by 5 bases and J by 10 bases, and 18 bases separated the two germline ends. CDR3 length: 14 amino acids. CDR1 and CDR2 (germline): SGHAT, FQNNGV. Researchers ran the PCR with 60 Vbeta and 13 Jbeta primers. TCRdb's copy holds only in-frame clones and misses some; the assay was immunoSEQ multiplex PCR. The sample shows about 94,000 clones, around 69% of them seen only once. Sequencing input: PBMCs. The receptor was isolated from a man aged 25-45 years in good health and CMV-seronegative. The chain couples TRBV11-2 to TRBJ1-5; D possibly corresponds to TRBD1 (6 bases). The CDR3 coding sequence is TGTGCCAGCAGCCCGGGACACCATGCGACTCCCCAGCATTTT. This codes for CASSPGHHATPQHF.